This TCR beta chain was recovered during a study of monozygotic twins with inflammatory bowel disease. Making cDNA involved eight separate reactions per sample. No DNA is given; TCRdb re-called the 5' RACE reads and lists each CDR3 protein once. Its listing shows roughly 100,000 distinct CDR3 sequences. Germline values: CDR1 GTSNPN, CDR2 SVGIG (reference sequence). CDR3 size: 14 residues. Sequenced sample: blood. The genes are TRBV30 and TRBJ2-1; no DNA is available, so the TRBD2 call from TCRdb remains unchecked. This receptor was identified in a human donor with ulcerative colitis or Crohn's disease, or a healthy co-twin of an affected twin (not recorded which). CDR3 sequence reads: CAWRPPGLYNEQFF. Filled out from reference TRBV30 and TRBJ2-1, the complete variable domain reads SQTIHQWPATLVQPVGSPLSLECTVEGTSNPNLYWYRQAAGRGLQLLFYSVGIGQISSEVPQNLSASRPQDRQFILSSKKLLLSDSGFYLCAWRPPGLYNEQFFGPGTRLTVL.